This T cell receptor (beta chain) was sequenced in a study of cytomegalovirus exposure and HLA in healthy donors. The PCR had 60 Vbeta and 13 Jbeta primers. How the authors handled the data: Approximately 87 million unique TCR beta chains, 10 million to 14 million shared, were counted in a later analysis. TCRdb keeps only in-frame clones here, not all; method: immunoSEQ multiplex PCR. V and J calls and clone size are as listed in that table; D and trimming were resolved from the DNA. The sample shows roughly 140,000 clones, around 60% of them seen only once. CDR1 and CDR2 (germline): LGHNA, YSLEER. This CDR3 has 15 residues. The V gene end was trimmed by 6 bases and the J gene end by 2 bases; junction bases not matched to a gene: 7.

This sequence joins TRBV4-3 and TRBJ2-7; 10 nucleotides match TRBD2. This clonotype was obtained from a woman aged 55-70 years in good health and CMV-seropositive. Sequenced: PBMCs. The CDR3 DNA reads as TGCGCCAGCAGTCCGAAAGCGGGAGGGCCCTACGAGCAGTACTTC. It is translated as CASSPKAGGPYEQYF.